Listed below are T cell receptor beta chains from one sample, sequenced in a study of T cells in Graves' hyperthyroidism and ophthalmopathy. One entry per CDR3 protein, called by TCRdb with MiXCR from the multiplex PCR reads. The sample consists of under 400,000 distinct CDR3 sequences, roughly 18% of them appearing once. What was sequenced was blood. The receptors were sampled from a woman in her fifties or sixties with Graves' hyperthyroidism. CDR3s include the opening cysteine and the closing phenylalanine or tryptophan. Each record gives: clone size, V gene, J gene, D gene, CDR3 DNA, CDR3 protein. The D gene is left open where the match is weak. Clone size is stated in some rows and not others, as once, few, many or a class when expanded.

many,TRBV3-1,TRBJ1-2,TRBD1,TGTGCCAGCAGCCAGGAGACAGGGTGGCACTATGGCTACACCTTC,CASSQETGWHYGYTF
many,TRBV18,TRBJ1-2,TRBD1,TGTGCCAGCTCACCATACGGGACAGGGAACTATGGCTACACCTTC,CASSPYGTGNYGYTF
many,TRBV28,TRBJ1-4,TRBD1,TGTGCCAGCGCCACGCCCTGGACAGGGGAAATTTTTTCGGCAACTAATGAAAAACTGTTTTTT,CASATPWTGEIFSATNEKLFF
few,TRBV5-8,TRBJ2-1,-,TGTGCCAGCAGCAACCTCAGGACTATCCGCTCCTACAATGAGCAGTTCTTC,CASSNLRTIRSYNEQFF
few,TRBV28,TRBJ1-3,-,TGTGCCAGCAGTTCCTCAGGGACTGGAAACACCATATATTTT,CASSSSGTGNTIYF
-,TRBV6-1,TRBJ2-1,TRBD2,TGTGCCAGCAGCCTGGGACTAGCAAACCAGAAGCAGTTCTTC,CASSLGLANQKQFF
-,TRBV2,TRBJ1-4,-,TGTGCCAGCAGTAATGCCGGTCCAAATGAAAAACTGTTTTTT,CASSNAGPNEKLFF
many,TRBV2,TRBJ2-2,TRBD1,TGTGCCAGCAGGGGGACAGCGAACACCGGGGAGCTGTTTTTT,CASRGTANTGELFF
-,TRBV29-1,TRBJ1-5,-,TGCAGCGCCTCGCTGTGGGGAAATAGCAATCAGCCCCAGCATTTT,CSASLWGNSNQPQHF
-,TRBV6-1,TRBJ2-4,TRBD1,TGTGCCAGCAGCCTTGGACAGGGAGGCATTCAGTACTTC,CASSLGQGGIQYF
once,TRBV7-3,TRBJ2-5,-,TGTGCCAGCAGCTTGACGGCAGATCAAGAGACCCAGTACTTC,CASSLTADQETQYF
many,TRBV5-1,TRBJ1-1,TRBD1,TGCGCCAGCAGCCCGACGACAGGGACAGGCACTGAAGCTTTCTTT,CASSPTTGTGTEAFF
-,TRBV27,TRBJ2-1,TRBD2,TGTGCCAGCATCATTAGCGGGAGAGGCTCCTACAATGAGCAGTTCTTC,CASIISGRGSYNEQFF
many,TRBV7-9,TRBJ2-1,-,TGTGCCAGCAGCATGGCCCCAGCGTACAATGAGCAGTTCTTC,CASSMAPAYNEQFF
many,TRBV18,TRBJ1-3,-,TGTGCCAGCTCACCACCGGCACACAGCTCTGGAAACACCATATATTTT,CASSPPAHSSGNTIYF
-,TRBV5-1,TRBJ2-3,TRBD2,TGCGCCAGCAGCGGGGCAGCGGGAAGCACAGATACGCAGTATTTT,CASSGAAGSTDTQYF
few,TRBV20-1,TRBJ1-2,-,TGCAGTCCCTGGGGATACGACTATGGCTACACCTTC,CSPWGYDYGYTF
-,TRBV12-3/TRBV12-4,TRBJ2-2,TRBD2,TGTGCCAGCAGCGGACTAGCGGAAACGAACACCGGGGAGCTGTTTTTT,CASSGLAETNTGELFF
few,TRBV11-1,TRBJ1-2,-,TGTGCCAGCAGCGAAGACACAAACTATGGCTACACCTTC,CASSEDTNYGYTF
-,TRBV7-9,TRBJ1-4,-,TGTGCCAGCAGGGGCGGCGGTAATGAAAAACTGTTTTTT,CASRGGGNEKLFF
few,TRBV7-3,TRBJ2-2,TRBD2,TGTGCCAGCAGCTTAAAACCCTTAAACCCGGGACTAACGAAATTAAACACCGGGGAGCTGTTTTTT,CASSLKPLNPGLTKLNTGELFF
few,TRBV6-2/TRBV6-3,TRBJ2-3,-,TGTGCCAGCAGTTACGGGCCAGGGAGTAGGACAGATACGCAGTATTTT,CASSYGPGSRTDTQYF